A single T cell receptor (beta chain) is shown here with its context. Antigen unknown. The treatment is: some 19 received Ad26.COV2.S at low or high dose, single or two shots; about 5 received placebo; per-sample allocation not given. Sampling occurred on day 63 after the first vaccine or placebo injection. This record comes from a study of Ad26.COV2.S vaccination and SARS-CoV-2 variants. Study-level points and caveats: Spike-specific TCR breadth in vaccine recipients exceeded that seen in placebo recipients. TCR breadth and depth analyses may have underestimated total T cell responses.

Profiling relied on immunoSEQ multiplex PCR, and the TCRdb table lists in-frame clones only, not all of them. The table includes around 300,000 clones, about 87% detected once. Sequencing was performed on peripheral blood, taken in a trial of Ad26.COV2.S vaccine versus placebo. The receptor was isolated from a person aged 18-60 years who received the Ad26.COV2.S COVID-19 vaccine or a placebo.

The CDR3 DNA reads as TGTGCCAGCAGCTCCCGACCGAGAAGCACAGATACGCAGTATTTT. Residues: CASSSRPRSTDTQYF. The V and J genes are TRBV7-3 and TRBJ2-3, with D unclear. CDR1 and CDR2 (germline): SGHTA, FQGTGA. The CDR3 is made up of 15 amino acids. V lost 4 bases and J lost 0, with 11 bases in between.